This TCR beta chain was retrieved from a study of cytomegalovirus exposure and HLA in healthy donors. This CDR3 comprises 12 residues. The germline CDR1 and CDR2 sequences are MGHRA and YSYEKL. Trimming left V 1 base short and J 6 bases short, with 7 bases between. TCRdb's table, derived via immunoSEQ multiplex PCR, lists solely in-frame clones and lacks some. The sample yields about 120,000 clones, approximately 90% seen once. The specimen sequenced was PBMCs. V usage is TRBV4-1 and J usage is TRBJ2-7, with D uncertain. This receptor was identified in a man younger than 35 in good health and CMV-seronegative. CDR3 sequence (DNA): TGCGCCAGCAGCCAAGGTGTCGGCGAGCAGTACTTC. Protein: CASSQGVGEQYF.